The next 5 T cell receptor beta chains were all read from a single sample in a study of CD8 T cells in ankylosing spondylitis. Notes on the study in general: Blood of patients with ankylosing spondylitis appeared to be characterized by a TCR beta motif of several highly homologous variants.

TCRdb itself ran the 5' RACE reads through MiXCR, one entry per CDR3 protein. This sample has over 700,000 distinct CDR3 sequences, with roughly 19% found just once. These receptors' antigens are unknown. Sequencing was carried out using blood, either unsorted or a sorted T cell fraction (not recorded which). These receptors were obtained from a male donor with ankylosing spondylitis.

This clonotype was found a few times. The chain recombines TRBV7-9 with TRBJ2-2; D not resolved. The germline CDR1 and CDR2 sequences are SEHNR and FQNEAQ (reference sequence). Between the trimmed V and J ends, which lost 3 bases and 4 bases, there was a span of 9 bases. The length of the CDR3 is 14 residues. CDR3 loop: CASSLDGSTGELFF. CDR3 nucleotides: TGTGCCAGCAGCTTGGACGGAAGCACCGGGGAGCTGTTTTTT.

The sample holds a few counts of this clonotype. The rearrangement uses TRBV25-1 and TRBJ2-5; D gene ambiguous. Trimming pared 2 bases from V and 9 bases from J, leaving 10 bases between. Germline V gene lookup returns CDR1 MGHDK and CDR2 SYGVNS. The CDR3 extends over 12 amino acids. The CDR3 coding sequence is TGTGCCAGCAGTGAACCGGGCCGGGCCCAGTACTTC. Protein product: CASSEPGRAQYF.

This clonotype has more than one count but fewer than ten. The chain couples TRBV29-1 to TRBJ2-3, with 7 bases that match TRBD2. The V segment lost 4 bases and the J segment 0 bases; nucleotides outside the gene matches: 16. Germline V lookup: CDR1 SQVTM, CDR2 ANQGSEA. The CDR3 loop spans 18 amino acids. This CDR3 is CSVGVVDTLATSTDTQYF. The CDR3 DNA follows: TGCAGCGTTGGAGTGGTGGATACACTAGCGACTAGCACAGATACGCAGTATTTT.

V and J are TRBV20-1 and TRBJ2-1, with D unresolved. Trimming took off 0 bases at V and 15 bases at J, with 12 bases between the two ends. In germline, CDR1 is DFQATT, CDR2 SNEGSKA (reference sequence). The CDR3 runs to 11 residues. Here the CDR3 DNA reads TGCAGTGCTAGAGATGCGAGAATTTGGTTCTTC. Translating gives CSARDARIWFF.

The chain combines TRBV5-1 with TRBJ2-2, with 7 bases fitting TRBD1. This CDR3 is 15 amino acids long. J lost 5 bases, V lost 4 bases, and 8 bases had no gene match. Germline loops: CDR1 SGHRS, CDR2 YFSETQ. The CDR3 DNA is TGCGCCAGCAGCCCGACGGGACAGAATACCGGGGAGCTGTTTTTT. Its protein is CASSPTGQNTGELFF.